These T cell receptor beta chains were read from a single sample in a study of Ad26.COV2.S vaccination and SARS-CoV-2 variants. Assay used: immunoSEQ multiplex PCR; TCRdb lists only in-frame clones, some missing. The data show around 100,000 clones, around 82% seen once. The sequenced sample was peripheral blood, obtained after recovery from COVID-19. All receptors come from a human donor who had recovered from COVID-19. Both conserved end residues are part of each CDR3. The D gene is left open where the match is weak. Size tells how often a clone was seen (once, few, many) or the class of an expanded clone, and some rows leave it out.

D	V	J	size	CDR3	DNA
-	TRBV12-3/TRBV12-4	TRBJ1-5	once	CASSFGDQPQHF	TGTGCCAGCAGTTTCGGGGATCAGCCCCAGCATTTT
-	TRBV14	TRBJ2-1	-	CASSQESRMSSYNEQFF	TGTGCCAGCAGCCAAGAGTCCAGGATGAGCTCCTACAATGAGCAGTTCTTC
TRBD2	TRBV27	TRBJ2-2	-	CASSLLRTGGGELFF	TGTGCCAGCAGTTTATTAAGGACGGGGGGCGGGGAGCTGTTTTTT
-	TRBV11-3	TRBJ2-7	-	CASSSPRIYEQYF	TGTGCCAGCAGCTCACCCAGGATCTACGAGCAGTACTTC
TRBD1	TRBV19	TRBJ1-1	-	CASSTIDRDTEAFF	TGTGCCAGTAGTACAATCGACAGGGACACTGAAGCTTTCTTT
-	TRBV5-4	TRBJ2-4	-	CASSFNGAKNIQYF	TGTGCCAGCAGCTTCAACGGGGCCAAAAACATTCAGTACTTC
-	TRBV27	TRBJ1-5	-	CASSLSWRNSNQPQHF	TGTGCCAGCAGTTTATCGTGGCGGAATAGCAATCAGCCCCAGCATTTT
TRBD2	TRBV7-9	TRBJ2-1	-	CASSPTSGRDYNEQFF	TGTGCCAGCAGTCCGACTAGCGGGAGGGATTACAATGAGCAGTTCTTC
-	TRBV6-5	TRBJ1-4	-	CASRGGEGGEKLFF	TGTGCCAGCAGGGGGGGGGAAGGTGGAGAAAAACTGTTTTTT
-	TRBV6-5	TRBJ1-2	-	CASSHRQGSGYTF	TGTGCCAGCAGTCACCGGCAGGGGTCTGGCTACACCTTC
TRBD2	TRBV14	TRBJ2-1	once	CASSQGGISGSSYNEQFF	TGTGCCAGCAGCCAGGGGGGGATTTCGGGTAGCTCCTACAATGAGCAGTTCTTC
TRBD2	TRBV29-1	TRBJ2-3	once	CSVDGLAGGTDTQYF	TGCAGCGTTGATGGACTAGCGGGAGGCACAGATACGCAGTATTTT
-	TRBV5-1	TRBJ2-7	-	CASSLAAQPAYEQYF	TGCGCCAGCAGCTTGGCGGCACAGCCAGCTTACGAGCAGTACTTC
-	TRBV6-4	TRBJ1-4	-	CASSDRPHEKLFF	TGTGCCAGCAGTGACAGACCACATGAAAAACTGTTTTTT
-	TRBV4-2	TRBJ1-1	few	CASIMGGGSTEAFF	TGTGCCAGCATTATGGGAGGGGGGAGCACTGAAGCTTTCTTT
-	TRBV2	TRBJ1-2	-	CASVRWGDGYTF	TGTGCCAGCGTACGGTGGGGGGATGGCTACACCTTC
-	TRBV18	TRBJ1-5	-	CASSPDRGNQPQHF	TGTGCCAGCTCACCAGACAGAGGCAATCAGCCCCAGCATTTT
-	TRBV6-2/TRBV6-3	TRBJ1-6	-	CASSYLPGQFGNSPLHF	TGTGCCAGCAGTTACTTACCGGGGCAATTCGGTAATTCACCCCTCCACTTT
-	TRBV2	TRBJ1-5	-	CASSEQFLGNQPQHF	TGTGCCAGCAGTGAACAATTTTTGGGTAATCAGCCCCAGCATTTT
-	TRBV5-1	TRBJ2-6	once	CASSLGSNSGANVLTF	TGCGCCAGCAGCTTGGGCTCGAACTCTGGGGCCAACGTCCTGACTTTC
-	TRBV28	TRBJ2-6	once	CASSLGRFIGSGANVLTF	TGTGCCAGCAGTTTAGGCCGGTTCATTGGCTCTGGGGCCAACGTCCTGACTTTC
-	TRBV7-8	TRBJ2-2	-	CASSRPHGGELFF	TGTGCCAGCAGCCGACCCCACGGCGGGGAGCTGTTTTTT
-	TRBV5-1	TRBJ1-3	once	CASSLDQNTIYF	TGCGCCAGCAGCTTGGATCAGAACACCATATATTTT
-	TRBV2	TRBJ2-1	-	CASGRTSPNEQFF	TGTGCCAGCGGGAGGACTTCTCCCAATGAGCAGTTCTTC
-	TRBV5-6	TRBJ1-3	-	CASSLTGSGNTIYF	TGTGCCAGCAGCTTGACAGGGTCTGGAAACACCATATATTTT
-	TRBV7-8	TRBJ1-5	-	CASSLASPNQPQHF	TGTGCCAGCAGCTTAGCGTCCCCCAATCAGCCCCAGCATTTT
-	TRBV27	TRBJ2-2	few	CASRLTGTRHATGELFF	TGTGCCAGCAGACTGACCGGGACCAGACACGCCACCGGGGAGCTGTTTTTT
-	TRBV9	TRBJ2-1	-	CASSPERVVGRDEQFF	TGTGCCAGCAGCCCTGAAAGGGTTGTGGGTAGGGATGAGCAGTTCTTC
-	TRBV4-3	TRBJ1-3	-	CASSQDRVGGPGGNTIYF	TGCGCCAGCAGCCAAGATCGGGTAGGGGGACCGGGTGGAAACACCATATATTTT
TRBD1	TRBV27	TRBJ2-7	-	CASSLTTGGTYEQYF	TGTGCCAGCAGTTTAACGACAGGGGGAACCTACGAGCAGTACTTC
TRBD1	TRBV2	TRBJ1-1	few	CASRAYTGTGATEAFF	TGTGCCAGCAGAGCGTATACCGGGACAGGGGCCACTGAAGCTTTCTTT
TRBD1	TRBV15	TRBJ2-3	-	CATSTLGQTDTQYF	TGTGCCACCAGCACTCTGGGACAGACAGATACGCAGTATTTT